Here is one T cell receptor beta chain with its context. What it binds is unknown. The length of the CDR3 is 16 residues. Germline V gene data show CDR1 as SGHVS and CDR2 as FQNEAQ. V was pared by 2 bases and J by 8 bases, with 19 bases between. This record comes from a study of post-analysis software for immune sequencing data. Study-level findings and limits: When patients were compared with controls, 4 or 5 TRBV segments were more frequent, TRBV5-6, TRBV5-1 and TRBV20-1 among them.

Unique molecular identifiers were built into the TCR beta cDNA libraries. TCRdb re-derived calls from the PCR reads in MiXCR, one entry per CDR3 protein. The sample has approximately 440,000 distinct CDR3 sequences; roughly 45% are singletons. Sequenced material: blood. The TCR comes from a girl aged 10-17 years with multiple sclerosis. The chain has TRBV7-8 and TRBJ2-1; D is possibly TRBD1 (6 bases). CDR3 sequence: CASSLTRTDARDEQFF. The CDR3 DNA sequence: TGTGCCAGCAGCTTAACCCGGACAGACGCCAGGGATGAGCAGTTCTTC.